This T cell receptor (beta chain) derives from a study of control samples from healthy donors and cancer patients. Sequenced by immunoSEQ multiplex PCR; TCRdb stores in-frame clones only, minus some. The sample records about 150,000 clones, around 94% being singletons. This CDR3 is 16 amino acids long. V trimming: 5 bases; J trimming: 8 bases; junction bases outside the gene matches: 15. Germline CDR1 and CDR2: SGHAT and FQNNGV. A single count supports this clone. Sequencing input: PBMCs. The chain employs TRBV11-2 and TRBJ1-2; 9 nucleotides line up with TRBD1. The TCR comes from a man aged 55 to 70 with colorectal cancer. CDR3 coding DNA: TGTGCCAGCAGCCCACCCGGGACAGGGATGACGGAAGGCTACACCTTC. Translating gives CASSPPGTGMTEGYTF.